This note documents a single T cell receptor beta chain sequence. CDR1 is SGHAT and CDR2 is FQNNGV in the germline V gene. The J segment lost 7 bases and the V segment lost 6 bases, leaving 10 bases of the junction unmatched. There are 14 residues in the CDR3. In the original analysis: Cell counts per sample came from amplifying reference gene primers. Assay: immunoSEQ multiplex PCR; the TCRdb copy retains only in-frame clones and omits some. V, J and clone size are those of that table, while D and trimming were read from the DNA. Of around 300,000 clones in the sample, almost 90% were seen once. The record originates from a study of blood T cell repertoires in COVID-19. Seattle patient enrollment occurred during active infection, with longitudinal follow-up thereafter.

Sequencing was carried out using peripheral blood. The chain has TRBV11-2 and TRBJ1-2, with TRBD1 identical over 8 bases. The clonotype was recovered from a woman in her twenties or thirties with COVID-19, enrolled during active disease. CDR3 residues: CASSFGQGIGGYTF. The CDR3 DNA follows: TGTGCCAGCAGTTTCGGACAGGGAATAGGTGGCTACACCTTC.